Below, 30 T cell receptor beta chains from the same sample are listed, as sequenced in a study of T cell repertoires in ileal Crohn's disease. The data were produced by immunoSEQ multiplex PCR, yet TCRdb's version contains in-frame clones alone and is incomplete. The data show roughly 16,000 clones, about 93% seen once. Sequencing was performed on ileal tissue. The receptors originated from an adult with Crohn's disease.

Here the CDR3 DNA reads TGTGCCAGCAGCGGCCAGGGGTCGGGCAATCAGCCCCAGCATTTT. The encoded protein is CASSGQGSGNQPQHF. The rearrangement links TRBV5-5 to TRBJ1-5; D is perhaps TRBD1 (6 bases). The CDR3 is 15 amino acids. Germline V gene data show CDR1 as SGHKS and CDR2 as YYEKEE (reference sequence). V was trimmed by 4 bases and J by 2 bases, leaving 13 bases between them.

CDR3 nucleotides: TGTGCCAGCTCACCTGGACAGGGGAAGGGGAACACTGAAGCTTTCTTT. Translation: CASSPGQGKGNTEAFF. V usage is TRBV18 and J usage is TRBJ1-1; 9 nucleotides align to TRBD1. With 3 bases clipped from V and 1 base from J, the junction kept 6 bases outside the gene matches. The CDR3 is made up of 16 amino acids. Germline assignment: CDR1 KGHSH and CDR2 LQKENI.

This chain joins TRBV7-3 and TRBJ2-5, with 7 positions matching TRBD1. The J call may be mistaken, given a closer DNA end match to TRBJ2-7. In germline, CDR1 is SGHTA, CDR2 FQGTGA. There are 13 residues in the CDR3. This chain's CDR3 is CASSLGTAYEQYF. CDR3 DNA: TGTGCCAGCAGCTTAGGGACAGCGTACGAGCAGTACTTC.

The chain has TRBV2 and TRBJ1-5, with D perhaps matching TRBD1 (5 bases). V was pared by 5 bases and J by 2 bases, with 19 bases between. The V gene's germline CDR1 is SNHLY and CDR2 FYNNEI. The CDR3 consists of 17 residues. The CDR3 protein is CASSSLLGGYGNQPQHF. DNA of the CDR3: TGTGCCAGCAGTTCTCTTCTGGGGGGTTACGGCAATCAGCCCCAGCATTTT.

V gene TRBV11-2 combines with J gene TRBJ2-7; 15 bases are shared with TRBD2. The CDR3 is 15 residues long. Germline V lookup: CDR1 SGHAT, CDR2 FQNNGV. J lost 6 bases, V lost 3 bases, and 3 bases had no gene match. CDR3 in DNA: TGTGCCAGCAGCTTCGGACTAGCGGGGGGGCGCGAGCAGTACTTC. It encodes CASSFGLAGGREQYF.

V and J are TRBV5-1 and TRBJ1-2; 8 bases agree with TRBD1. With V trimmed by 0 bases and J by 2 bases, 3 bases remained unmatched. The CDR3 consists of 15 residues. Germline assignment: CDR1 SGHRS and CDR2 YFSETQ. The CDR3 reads CASSLERDRNYGYTF. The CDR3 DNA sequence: TGCGCCAGCAGCTTGGAGCGGGACAGGAACTATGGCTACACCTTC. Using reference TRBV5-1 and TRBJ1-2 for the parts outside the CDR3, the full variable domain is KAGVTQTPRYLIKTRGQQVTLSCSPISGHRSVSWYQQTPGQGLQFLFEYFSETQRNKGNFPGRFSGRQFSNSRSEMNVSTLELGDSALYLCASSLERDRNYGYTFGSGTRLTVV.

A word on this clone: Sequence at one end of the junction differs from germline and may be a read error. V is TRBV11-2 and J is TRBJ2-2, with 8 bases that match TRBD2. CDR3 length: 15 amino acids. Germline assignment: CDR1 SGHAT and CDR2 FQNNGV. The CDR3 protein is CASSLAGTNTGELFF. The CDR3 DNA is TGTGCCAGCAGTTTAGCGGGGACGAACACCGGGGAGCTGTTTTTT.

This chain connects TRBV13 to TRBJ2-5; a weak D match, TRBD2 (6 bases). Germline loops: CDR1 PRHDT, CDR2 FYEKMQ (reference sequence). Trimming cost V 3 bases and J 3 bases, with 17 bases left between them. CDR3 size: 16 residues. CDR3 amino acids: CASSFRGEPGEETQYF. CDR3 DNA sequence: TGTGCCAGCAGCTTTAGGGGCGAACCGGGGGAAGAGACCCAGTACTTC.

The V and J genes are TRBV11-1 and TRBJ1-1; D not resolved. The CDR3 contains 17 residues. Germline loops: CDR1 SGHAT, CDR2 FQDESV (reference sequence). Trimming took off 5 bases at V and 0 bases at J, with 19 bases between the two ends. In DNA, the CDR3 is TGTGCCAGCAGCCCCCAAGGAGGATTTTACATGAACACTGAAGCTTTCTTT. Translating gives CASSPQGGFYMNTEAFF.

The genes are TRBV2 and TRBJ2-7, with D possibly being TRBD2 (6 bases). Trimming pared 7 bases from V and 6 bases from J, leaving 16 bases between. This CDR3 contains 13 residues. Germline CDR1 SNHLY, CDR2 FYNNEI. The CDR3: CASTFAGLSEQYF. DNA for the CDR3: TGTGCCAGCACGTTCGCGGGGCTGAGCGAGCAGTACTTC.

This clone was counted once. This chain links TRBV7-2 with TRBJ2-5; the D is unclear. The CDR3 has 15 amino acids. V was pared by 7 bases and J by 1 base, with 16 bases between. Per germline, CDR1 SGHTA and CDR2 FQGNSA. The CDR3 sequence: CASTLGVGRQETQYF. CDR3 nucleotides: TGTGCCAGCACCCTCGGCGTTGGGCGCCAAGAGACCCAGTACTTC.

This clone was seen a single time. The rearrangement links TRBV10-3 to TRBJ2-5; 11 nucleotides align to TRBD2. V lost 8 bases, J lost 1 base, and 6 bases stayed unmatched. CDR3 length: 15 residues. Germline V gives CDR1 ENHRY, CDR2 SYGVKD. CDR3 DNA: TGTGCCATCGAGGTGACTAGCGGGGCCCAAGAGACCCAGTACTTC. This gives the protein CAIEVTSGAQETQYF.

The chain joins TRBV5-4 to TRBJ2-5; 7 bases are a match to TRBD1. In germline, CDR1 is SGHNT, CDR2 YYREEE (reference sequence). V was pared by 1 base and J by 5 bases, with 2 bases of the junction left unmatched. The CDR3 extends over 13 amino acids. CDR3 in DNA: TGTGCCAGCAGCTTGAGGGGGCCCGAGACCCAGTACTTC. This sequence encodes CASSLRGPETQYF.

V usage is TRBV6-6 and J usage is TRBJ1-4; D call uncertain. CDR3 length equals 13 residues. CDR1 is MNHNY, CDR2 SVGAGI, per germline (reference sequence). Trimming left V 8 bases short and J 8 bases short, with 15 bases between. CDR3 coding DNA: TGTGCCAGCCACGAGCCCCTCGGGGAAAAACTGTTTTTT. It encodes CASHEPLGEKLFF.

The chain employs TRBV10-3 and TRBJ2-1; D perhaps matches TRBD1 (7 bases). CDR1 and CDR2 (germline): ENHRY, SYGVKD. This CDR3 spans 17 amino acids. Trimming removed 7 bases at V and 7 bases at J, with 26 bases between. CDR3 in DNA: TGTGCCATCACGGGGCGGGATGAGGGGGCAGGCCGAAATGAGCAGTTCTTC. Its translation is CAITGRDEGAGRNEQFF.

The CDR3 DNA sequence: TGCAGCGTGGGGACAGGGGGGCGGACTGAAGCTTTCTTT. It encodes CSVGTGGRTEAFF. V and J are TRBV29-1 and TRBJ1-1; 11 positions match TRBD1. The germline V gene has CDR1 SQVTM and CDR2 ANQGSEA. CDR3 length equals 13 residues. J was trimmed by 5 bases and V by 6 bases; bases with no gene match: 5.

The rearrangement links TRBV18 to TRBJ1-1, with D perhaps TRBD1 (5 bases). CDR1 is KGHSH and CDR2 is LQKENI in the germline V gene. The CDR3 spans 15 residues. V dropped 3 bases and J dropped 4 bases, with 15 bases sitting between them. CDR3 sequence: CASSPRGLTGTEAFF. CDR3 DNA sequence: TGTGCCAGCTCACCGAGGGGACTGACGGGCACTGAAGCTTTCTTT. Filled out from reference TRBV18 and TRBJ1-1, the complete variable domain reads NAGVMQNPRHLVRRRGQEARLRCSPMKGHSHVYWYRQLPEEGLKFMVYLQKENIIDESGMPKERFSAEFPKEGPSILRIQQVVRGDSAAYFCASSPRGLTGTEAFFGQGTRLTVV.

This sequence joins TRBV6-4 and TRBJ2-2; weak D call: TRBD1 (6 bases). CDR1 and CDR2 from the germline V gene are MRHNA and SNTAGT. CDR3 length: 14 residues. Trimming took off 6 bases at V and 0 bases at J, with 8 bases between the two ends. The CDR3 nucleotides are TGTGCCAGCAGCCACAGGGCGAACACCGGGGAGCTGTTTTTT. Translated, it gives CASSHRANTGELFF.

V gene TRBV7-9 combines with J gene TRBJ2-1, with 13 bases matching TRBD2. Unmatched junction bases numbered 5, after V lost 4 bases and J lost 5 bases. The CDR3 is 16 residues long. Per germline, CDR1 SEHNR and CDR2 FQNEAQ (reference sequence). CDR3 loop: CASSSGLAGADNEQFF. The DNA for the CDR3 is TGTGCCAGCAGCTCAGGACTAGCGGGGGCTGACAATGAGCAGTTCTTC.

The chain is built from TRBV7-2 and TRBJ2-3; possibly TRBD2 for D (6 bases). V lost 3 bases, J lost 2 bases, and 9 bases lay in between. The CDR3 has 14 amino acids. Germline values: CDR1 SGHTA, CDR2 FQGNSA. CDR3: CASSFRGDTDTQYF. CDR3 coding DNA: TGTGCCAGCAGCTTCCGCGGGGACACAGATACGCAGTATTTT.

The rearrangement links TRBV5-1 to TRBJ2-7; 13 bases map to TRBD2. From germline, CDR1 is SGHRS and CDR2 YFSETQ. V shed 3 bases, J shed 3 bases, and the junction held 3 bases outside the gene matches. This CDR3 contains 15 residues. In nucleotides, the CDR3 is TGCGCCAGCAGCTGGGGACTAGCGGGGCTCTACGAGCAGTACTTC. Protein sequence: CASSWGLAGLYEQYF.

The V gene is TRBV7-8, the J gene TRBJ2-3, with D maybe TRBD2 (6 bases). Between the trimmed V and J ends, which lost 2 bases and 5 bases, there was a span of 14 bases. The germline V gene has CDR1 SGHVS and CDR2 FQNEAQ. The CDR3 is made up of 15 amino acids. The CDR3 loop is CASSLIRGTQDTQYF. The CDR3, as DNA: TGTGCCAGCAGCTTAATACGGGGGACCCAAGATACGCAGTATTTT.

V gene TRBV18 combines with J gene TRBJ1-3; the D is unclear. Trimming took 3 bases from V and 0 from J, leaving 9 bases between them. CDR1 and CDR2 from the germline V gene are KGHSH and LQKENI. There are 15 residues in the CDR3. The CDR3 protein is CASSPSYGSGNTIYF. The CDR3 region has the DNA TGTGCCAGCTCACCTTCGTACGGCTCTGGAAACACCATATATTTT.

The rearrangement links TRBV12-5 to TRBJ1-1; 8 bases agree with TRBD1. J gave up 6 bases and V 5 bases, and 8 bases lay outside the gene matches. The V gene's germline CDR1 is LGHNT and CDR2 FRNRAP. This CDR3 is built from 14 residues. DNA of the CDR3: TGTGCTAGTGGTGCTGGACAGGGAAAACCTGAAGCTTTCTTT. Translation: CASGAGQGKPEAFF.

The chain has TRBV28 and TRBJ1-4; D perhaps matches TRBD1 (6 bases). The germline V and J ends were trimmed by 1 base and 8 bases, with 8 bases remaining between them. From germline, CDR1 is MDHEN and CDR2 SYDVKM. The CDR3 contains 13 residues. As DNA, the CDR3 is TGTGCCAGCAGTTTATACAGGGAGGAAAAACTGTTTTTT. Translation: CASSLYREEKLFF.

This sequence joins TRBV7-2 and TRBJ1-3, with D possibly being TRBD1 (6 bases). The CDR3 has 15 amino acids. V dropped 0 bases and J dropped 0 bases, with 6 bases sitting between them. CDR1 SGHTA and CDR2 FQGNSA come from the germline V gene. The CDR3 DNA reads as TGTGCCAGCAGCTTAGCAGGGGGCTCTGGAAACACCATATATTTT. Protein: CASSLAGGSGNTIYF.

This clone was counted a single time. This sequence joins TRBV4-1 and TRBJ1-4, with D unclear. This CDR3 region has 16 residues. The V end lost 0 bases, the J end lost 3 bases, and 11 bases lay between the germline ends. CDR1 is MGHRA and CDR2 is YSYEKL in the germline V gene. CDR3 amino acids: CASSQENGGPNEKLFF. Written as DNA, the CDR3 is TGCGCCAGCAGCCAAGAAAACGGAGGACCTAATGAAAAACTGTTTTTT.

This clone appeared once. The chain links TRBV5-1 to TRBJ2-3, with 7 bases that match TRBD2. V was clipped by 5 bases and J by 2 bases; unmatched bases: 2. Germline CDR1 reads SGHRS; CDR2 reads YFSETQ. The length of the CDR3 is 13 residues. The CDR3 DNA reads TGCGCCAGCAGGAGCGGGAACACAGATACGCAGTATTTT. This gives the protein CASRSGNTDTQYF.

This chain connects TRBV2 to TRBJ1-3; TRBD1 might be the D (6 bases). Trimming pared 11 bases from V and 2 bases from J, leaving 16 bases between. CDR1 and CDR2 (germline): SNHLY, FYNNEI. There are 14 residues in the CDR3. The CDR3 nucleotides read TGTGCCTCTCACCGGGGGGCTGCTGGAAACACCATATATTTT. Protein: CASHRGAAGNTIYF.

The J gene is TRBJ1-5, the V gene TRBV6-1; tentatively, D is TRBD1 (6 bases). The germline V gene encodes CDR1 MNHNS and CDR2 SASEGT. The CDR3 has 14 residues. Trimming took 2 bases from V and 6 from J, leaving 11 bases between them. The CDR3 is CASSETGGIQPQHF. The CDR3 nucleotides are TGTGCCAGCAGTGAAACTGGGGGCATTCAGCCCCAGCATTTT.